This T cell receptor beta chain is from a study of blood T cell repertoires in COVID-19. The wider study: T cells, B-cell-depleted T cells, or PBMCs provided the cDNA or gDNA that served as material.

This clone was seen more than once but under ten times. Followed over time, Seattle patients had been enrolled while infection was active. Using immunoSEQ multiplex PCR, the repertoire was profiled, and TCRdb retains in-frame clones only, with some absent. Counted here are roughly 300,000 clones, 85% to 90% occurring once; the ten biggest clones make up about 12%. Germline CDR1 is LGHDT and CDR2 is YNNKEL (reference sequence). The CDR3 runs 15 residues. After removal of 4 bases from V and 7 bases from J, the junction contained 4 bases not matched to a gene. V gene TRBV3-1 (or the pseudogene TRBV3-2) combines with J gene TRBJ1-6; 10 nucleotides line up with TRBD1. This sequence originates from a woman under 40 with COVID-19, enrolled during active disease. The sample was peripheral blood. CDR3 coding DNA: TGTGCCAGCAGCCCGACAGGGGGCCGGAATTCACCCCTCCACTTT. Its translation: CASSPTGGRNSPLHF.